This T cell receptor (beta chain) was sequenced in a study of cytomegalovirus exposure and HLA in healthy donors. Trimming removed 3 bases from V and 4 bases from J; junction bases left unmatched: 4. The CDR3 runs to 15 residues. Germline values: CDR1 MGHRA, CDR2 YSYEKL. As to this clone: Its matching antigen is unknown.

Study results and limitations: There were a few CMV-associated chains whose specificity for CMV antigens was confirmed in vitro. The study flagged some 170 TCR beta chains as cytomegalovirus-associated. It was likely that a cluster of highly shared sequence variants was a sequencing artifact.

Everyone who donated was a healthy bone marrow donor. PCR amplification relied on 60 Vbeta primers (plus 13 Jbeta primers). This table comes from immunoSEQ multiplex PCR, and its TCRdb copy is limited to in-frame clones, with some not included. This sample's table reports 200,000 to 250,000 clones. Sequencing was carried out using PBMCs. This TCR derives from a woman aged 25-40 years in good health and CMV-seropositive. The gene calls are TRBV4-1 and TRBJ2-2; 8 bases align to TRBD2. The CDR3 spells CASSQGLVPTGELFF. In nucleotides, the CDR3 is TGCGCCAGCAGCCAGGGACTAGTCCCCACCGGGGAGCTGTTTTTT.